The present T cell receptor beta chain was sequenced within a study of blood T cell repertoires in COVID-19. Overall study context: Some COVID-19 samples were acute and others convalescent; all came from the United States, Italy and Spain.

Some clones are missing from TCRdb's copy, which holds only in-frame ones; the method was immunoSEQ multiplex PCR. The data hold a few hundred thousand clones, with around 90% observed a single time. CDR3 length: 18 amino acids. J lost 2 bases, V lost 3 bases, and 15 bases had no gene match. Per the germline V gene, CDR1 is MNHEY and CDR2 is SMNVEV (reference sequence). Individuals drawn from under 30 US areas were roughly 18 to 95 years old. This TCR was sampled from a woman between 18 and 29 years old with acute COVID-19. The chain uses TRBV27 and TRBJ2-7; 8 bases are shared with TRBD1. Material for sequencing was PBMCs or T cells enriched from blood (not recorded which). The CDR3 DNA reads TGTGCCAGCAGTTTTACACCCGTACCGCAGGACAGGGCCTACGAGCAGTACTTC. This codes for CASSFTPVPQDRAYEQYF.